One sample yielded the 22 T cell receptor beta chains listed below, sequenced in a study of post-analysis software for immune sequencing data. Antigens for these TCRs are unknown. Prepared TCR beta cDNA libraries contained unique molecular identifiers. TCRdb redid the calling of the PCR reads with MiXCR, one entry per CDR3 protein. The table includes fewer than 850,000 distinct CDR3 sequences, less than 35% detected once. Notes on the study in general: With TRBV5-6, TRBV5-1 and TRBV20-1 included, about five TRBV segments were more frequent in patients than in controls.

Sequencing used blood. The receptors stem from a girl aged 10-17 years with multiple sclerosis.

This clonotype has only a few counts. The genes are TRBV7-2 and TRBJ2-1; D call uncertain. Trimming shortened V by 1 base and J by 0 bases, and 10 bases separated the two germline ends. The germline V gene encodes CDR1 SGHTA and CDR2 FQGNSA. The CDR3 is 16 amino acids. CDR3 nucleotide sequence: TGTGCCAGCAGCTTAGGGCCAACGAGCTCCTACAATGAGCAGTTCTTC. This translates into CASSLGPTSSYNEQFF.

The V call is TRBV19, the J call TRBJ2-7; TRBD2 agrees at 8 bases. The J call is in doubt because the DNA end fits TRBJ2-4 better. Germline CDR1 reads LNHDA; CDR2 reads SQIVND (reference sequence). CDR3 length: 15 amino acids. The CDR3 sequence: CASSYRGGTTNIQYF. In DNA, the CDR3 is TGTGCCAGTAGTTACCGCGGGGGGACTACAAACATTCAGTACTTC.

This clonotype was counted ten times or more. The V and J genes are TRBV6-5 and TRBJ2-7, with TRBD1 identical over 7 bases. This CDR3 is built from 14 residues. Germline CDR1 and CDR2: MNHEY and SVGAGI. After removal of 6 bases from V and 2 bases from J, the junction contained 7 bases not matched to a gene. CDR3 coding DNA: TGTGCCAGCAGCACGACAGGGACAACCTACGAGCAGTACTTC. As protein: CASSTTGTTYEQYF.

The V gene is TRBV12-3 or TRBV12-4, the J gene TRBJ2-6, with 7 positions matching TRBD1. Trimming took 8 bases from V and 1 from J; bases not matched to a gene: 8. This CDR3 contains 16 residues. The CDR3 DNA is TGTGCCAGCGGAAACCTACAGGGGTCTGGGGCCAACGTCCTGACTTTC. Protein product: CASGNLQGSGANVLTF.

This clonotype came up a few times. The rearrangement links TRBV20-1 to TRBJ2-1; 7 bases map to TRBD2. Trimming cost V 4 bases and J 2 bases; bases outside gene matches: 8. CDR1 DFQATT and CDR2 SNEGSKA come from the germline V gene (reference sequence). This CDR3 is built from 15 residues. CDR3 protein: CSATQVRGTYNEQFF. In DNA form, the CDR3 reads TGCAGTGCTACACAGGTGCGGGGGACCTACAATGAGCAGTTCTTC.

V gene TRBV9 combines with J gene TRBJ2-7, with 8 bases lining up with TRBD1. J was trimmed by 0 bases and V by 4 bases; bases with no gene match: 3. The CDR3 extends over 14 amino acids. Germline-derived CDR1 and CDR2 are SGDLS and YYNGEE. Here the CDR3 reads CASSTGQVSYEQYF. As DNA, the CDR3 is TGTGCCAGCAGCACGGGACAGGTCTCCTACGAGCAGTACTTC.

The chain couples TRBV24-1 to TRBJ1-1, with D possibly matching TRBD1 (5 bases). CDR3 length equals 16 residues. Trimming removed 3 bases from V and 1 base from J, with 14 bases in between. CDR1 is KGHDR, CDR2 SFDVKD, per germline. CDR3 sequence (DNA): TGTGCCACCAGTGATAACCAGGGTGGTTGGAACACTGAAGCTTTCTTT. Amino acid sequence: CATSDNQGGWNTEAFF.

This clonotype was detected only a few times. V usage is TRBV28 and J usage is TRBJ2-5; TRBD1 might be the D (5 bases). The CDR3 extends over 9 amino acids. The V and J ends lost 8 bases and 11 bases respectively, with 9 bases between them. Germline loops: CDR1 MDHEN, CDR2 SYDVKM. The DNA for the CDR3 is TGTGCCAGCGGTGCAGGGCAGTACTTC. Residues: CASGAGQYF.

Remarks on this clonotype: A read error may explain this, as a much larger clone is one base away. The gene calls are TRBV29-1 and TRBJ2-5; D is unresolved. The V end was cut by 6 bases, the J end by 7 bases, with 18 bases between. Germline CDR1 is SQVTM and CDR2 is ANQGSEA. The length of the CDR3 is 13 residues. As DNA, the CDR3 is TGCAGCGTCCCGAAAACGGCCCTGGGGACCCAGTACTTC. Protein sequence: CSVPKTALGTQYF.

The gene calls are TRBV7-2 and TRBJ2-1; no reliable D call. Trimming took 5 bases from V and 10 from J, leaving 9 bases between them. The CDR3 has 11 amino acids. Germline lookup yields CDR1 SGHTA and CDR2 FQGNSA. DNA for the CDR3: TGTGCCAGCAGCCGCGAGACAGAGCAGTTCTTC. It is translated as CASSRETEQFF.

The chain uses TRBV11-3 and TRBJ2-2; the D is unclear. The CDR3 length is 15 residues. CDR1 is SGHNT, CDR2 YENEEA, per germline. The V and J ends lost 5 bases and 1 base respectively, with 11 bases between them. The CDR3 protein is CASSPRTENTGELFF. The CDR3 DNA sequence: TGTGCCAGCAGCCCCCGGACGGAGAACACCGGGGAGCTGTTTTTT.

This clonotype was observed a few times. V gene TRBV6-2 or TRBV6-3 combines with J gene TRBJ2-7; 9 bases fit TRBD2. J was trimmed by 2 bases and V by 5 bases; bases with no gene match: 7. The CDR3 has 15 residues. The germline V gene has CDR1 MNHEY and CDR2 SVGEGT. CDR3 loop: CASSGKREAAYEQYF. The CDR3 DNA follows: TGTGCCAGCAGTGGCAAGCGGGAGGCTGCCTACGAGCAGTACTTC.

The chain uses TRBV15 and TRBJ1-4; maybe TRBD1 (5 bases). Germline V gene lookup returns CDR1 LNHNV and CDR2 YYDKDF (reference sequence). The CDR3 sequence is 15 residues long. Deletions cut 3 bases from V and 7 bases from J, with 15 bases between. CDR3 sequence: CATSSIGGSFEKLFF. CDR3 nucleotide sequence: TGTGCCACCAGCAGCATTGGGGGAAGTTTTGAAAAACTGTTTTTT.

With respect to this clonotype: Mismatch with germline at one junction end may stem from a read error. The CDR3 reads CASSPGRAGSSEQYF. CDR3 bases: TGTGCCAGCAGTCCTGGGCGGGCAGGGTCCTCCGAGCAGTACTTC. The V and J genes are TRBV12-3 or TRBV12-4 and TRBJ2-7; TRBD1 or TRBD2 may be the D gene (5 bases each). The CDR3 spans 15 residues.

The rearrangement uses TRBV7-2 and TRBJ2-2, with D tentatively TRBD1 (6 bases). V lost 6 bases, J lost 0 bases, and 8 bases lay in between. The germline V gene has CDR1 SGHTA and CDR2 FQGNSA. The length of the CDR3 is 14 residues. CDR3 residues: CASRQGPNTGELFF. CDR3 nucleotide sequence: TGTGCCAGCAGACAGGGACCGAACACCGGGGAGCTGTTTTTT.

The V and J genes are TRBV13 and TRBJ2-3; D possibly corresponds to TRBD2 (5 bases). Trimming took off 0 bases at V and 5 bases at J, with 9 bases between the two ends. The CDR3 loop spans 14 amino acids. In germline, CDR1 is PRHDT, CDR2 FYEKMQ (reference sequence). The CDR3 is CASSLGLDGDTQYF. CDR3 DNA: TGTGCCAGCAGCTTAGGACTAGATGGAGATACGCAGTATTTT.

This CDR3 is CSVARGTIGYEQYF. The DNA for the CDR3 is TGCAGCGTTGCTCGCGGGACTATAGGGTACGAGCAGTACTTC. The J gene is TRBJ2-7, the V gene TRBV29-1; the match to TRBD2 covers 7 bases. Germline V CDR1 and CDR2: SQVTM, ANQGSEA. The junction had 10 bases not matched to a gene; V was cut back by 4 bases and J by 4 bases. This CDR3 has 14 residues.

This clonotype was seen a handful of times. The rearrangement joins TRBV5-1 to TRBJ2-5; 14 nucleotides match TRBD2. The CDR3 has 16 residues. V shed 5 bases, J shed 5 bases, and the junction held 8 bases outside the gene matches. Germline lookup yields CDR1 SGHRS and CDR2 YFSETQ. The CDR3 protein is CASSLGLAGGSETQYF. The CDR3, as DNA: TGCGCCAGCAGTCTCGGACTAGCGGGGGGCTCGGAGACCCAGTACTTC.

This clonotype occurred a few times. The V gene is TRBV25-1, the J gene TRBJ2-3; D might be TRBD2 (5 bases). The V gene lost 1 base and the J gene lost 11 bases, with 10 bases spanning the gap. CDR1 and CDR2 from the germline V gene are MGHDK and SYGVNS. The CDR3 totals 12 residues. The CDR3 DNA reads TGTGCCAGCAGTGAATTAGGACTTTGGCAGTATTTT. Protein product: CASSELGLWQYF.

The rearrangement links TRBV10-2 to TRBJ1-5; 7 bases are a match to TRBD1. The germline V gene has CDR1 WSHSY and CDR2 SAAADI. This CDR3 comprises 16 residues. Losses at the gene ends were 1 base for V and 2 bases for J; bases not matched to a gene: 5. The CDR3 DNA follows: TGCGCCAGCAGTGAGTTTGGAGGGGGCGGCAATCAGCCCCAGCATTTT. Protein product: CASSEFGGGGNQPQHF.

This clonotype was counted only a few times. J is TRBJ1-2 and V is TRBV20-1; D call uncertain. V was trimmed by 3 bases and J by 1 base, leaving 15 bases between them. Germline values: CDR1 DFQATT, CDR2 SNEGSKA (reference sequence). CDR3 length: 15 residues. CDR3 sequence (DNA): TGCAGTGCTAGCCCTCCGGGCCTGTTTAACTATGGCTACACCTTC. Amino acid sequence: CSASPPGLFNYGYTF.

The chain is built from TRBV4-1 and TRBJ1-5, with D maybe TRBD1 (6 bases). CDR1 and CDR2 (germline): MGHRA, YSYEKL. This CDR3 comprises 16 residues. Trimming left V 3 bases short and J 3 bases short, with 15 bases between. CDR3 protein: CASSHPARGVNQPQHF. For the CDR3, the DNA is TGCGCCAGCAGCCACCCAGCCAGGGGAGTCAATCAGCCCCAGCATTTT.